Below are 12 T cell receptor beta chains sequenced from a single sample in a study of cytomegalovirus exposure and HLA in healthy donors. The PCR used 60 Vbeta and 13 Jbeta primers. Profiling relied on immunoSEQ multiplex PCR, and the TCRdb table lists in-frame clones only, not all of them. The repertoire includes about 110,000 clones, around 80% of them detected once, and 3% to 4% sits in the top ten. Material: PBMCs. The receptor source for this set is a man aged 55 to 70 in good health and CMV-seronegative.

This clone has only a few counts. J is TRBJ2-5 and V is TRBV11-3; 11 bases agree with TRBD2. The CDR3 totals 15 residues. Germline CDR1 and CDR2: SGHNT and YENEEA. V gave up 1 base and J gave up 5 bases; unmatched junction bases: 3. CDR3 DNA sequence: TGTGCCAGCAGCTTAGGACTAGCGGGAATGGAGACCCAGTACTTC. Its translation: CASSLGLAGMETQYF.

The chain joins TRBV2 to TRBJ1-2; weak D call: TRBD1 (5 bases). The CDR3 spans 15 residues. V was clipped by 2 bases and J by 4 bases, with 14 bases between them. Germline assignment: CDR1 SNHLY and CDR2 FYNNEI. The CDR3 DNA follows: TGTGCCAGCAGTGAATCGGCAGGGCTAAGCTATGGCTACACCTTC. It codes for CASSESAGLSYGYTF.

The rearrangement links TRBV7-2 to TRBJ2-5; D is undetermined. CDR1 SGHTA and CDR2 FQGNSA come from the germline V gene. The V end lost 5 bases, the J end lost 5 bases, and 15 bases lay between the germline ends. This CDR3 has 14 amino acids. CDR3 residues: CASSVTYRGETQYF. DNA of the CDR3: TGTGCCAGCAGCGTCACGTACCGTGGCGAGACCCAGTACTTC.

The chain couples TRBV15 to TRBJ2-6; D might be TRBD2 (6 bases). Trimming shortened V by 0 bases and J by 0 bases, and 9 bases separated the two germline ends. CDR3 length equals 17 residues. Germline loops: CDR1 LNHNV, CDR2 YYDKDF (reference sequence). The CDR3 sequence: CATSREQDYSGANVLTF. In nucleotides, the CDR3 is TGTGCCACCAGCAGAGAACAGGACTACTCTGGGGCCAACGTCCTGACTTTC.

This clone was counted only a few times. This chain uses TRBV18 with TRBJ1-6, with D perhaps matching TRBD1 (5 bases). V was cut by 3 bases and J by 3 bases, with 18 bases left in between. Germline CDR1 reads KGHSH; CDR2 reads LQKENI. The CDR3 runs to 18 residues. The CDR3 DNA sequence: TGTGCCAGCTCACCGACAGAACAGCTCGACATCTATAATTCACCCCTCCACTTT. This sequence encodes CASSPTEQLDIYNSPLHF.

This chain joins TRBV19 and TRBJ2-1; TRBD1 might be the D (5 bases). The germline V gene encodes CDR1 LNHDA and CDR2 SQIVND (reference sequence). Trimming stripped 4 bases from V and 7 bases from J, with 20 bases between. The CDR3 extends over 16 amino acids. CDR3 nucleotides: TGTGCCAGTAGTAGGAAACAGGCACAATTTGCTAATGAGCAGTTCTTC. This gives the protein CASSRKQAQFANEQFF.

V gene TRBV4-2 combines with J gene TRBJ2-7; D call uncertain. V lost 0 bases, J lost 13 bases, and 13 bases lay in between. Germline CDR1 LGHNA, CDR2 YNFKEQ. This CDR3 is 12 amino acids long. CDR3 sequence reads: CASSQDLQRRYF. The CDR3 DNA sequence: TGTGCCAGCAGCCAAGATCTCCAGCGCCGTTACTTC.

V and J are TRBV19 and TRBJ1-2; weak D call: TRBD1 (5 bases). The CDR3 loop spans 12 amino acids. Trimming stripped 4 bases from V and 4 bases from J, with 7 bases between. The germline gives CDR1 LNHDA, CDR2 SQIVND (reference sequence). The CDR3 bases are TGTGCCAGTAGTAGGGGCGGCTATGGCTACACCTTC. This codes for CASSRGGYGYTF.

This clone was observed a handful of times. The rearrangement links TRBV6-5 to TRBJ1-1; perhaps TRBD1 as D (5 bases). This CDR3 is 13 amino acids long. CDR1 is MNHEY and CDR2 is SVGAGI in the germline V gene. Trimming took off 6 bases at V and 1 base at J, with 9 bases between the two ends. The CDR3 is CASRQVTNTEAFF. CDR3 in DNA: TGTGCCAGCAGACAGGTGACGAACACTGAAGCTTTCTTT.

This clone rates as large. The rearrangement links TRBV7-2 to TRBJ2-2; TRBD1 matches 8 bases. CDR3 length: 16 amino acids. After removal of 3 bases from V and 4 bases from J, the junction contained 7 bases not matched to a gene. CDR1 and CDR2 (germline): SGHTA, FQGNSA. CDR3 residues: CASSFRTGKGTGELFF. CDR3 DNA sequence: TGTGCCAGCAGCTTCCGGACAGGGAAGGGCACCGGGGAGCTGTTTTTT.

The rearrangement uses TRBV9 and TRBJ2-4; TRBD1 aligns across 8 bases. Germline loops: CDR1 SGDLS, CDR2 YYNGEE. V shed 4 bases and J 3 bases; nucleotides not matched to a gene: 6. The CDR3 runs 15 residues. The CDR3 region has the DNA TGTGCCAGCAGCTTCGGACAGGGCGGCAAAAACATTCAGTACTTC. Protein sequence: CASSFGQGGKNIQYF. Full variable domain (missing parts from reference TRBV9 and TRBJ2-4): DSGVTQTPKHLITATGQRVTLRCSPRSGDLSVYWYQQSLDQGLQFLIQYYNGEERAKGNILERFSAQQFPDLHSELNLSSLELGDSALYFCASSFGQGGKNIQYFGAGTRLSVL.

This clone appeared a few times. The chain joins TRBV29-1 to TRBJ2-3; possible D gene TRBD1, 7 bases. Germline loops: CDR1 SQVTM, CDR2 ANQGSEA. The germline V and J ends were trimmed by 1 base and 3 bases, with 14 bases remaining between them. The CDR3 consists of 15 residues. CDR3 bases: TGCAGCGTTGAAGTAGGGGGCAGCGGGACAGATACGCAGTATTTT. Translation: CSVEVGGSGTDTQYF.